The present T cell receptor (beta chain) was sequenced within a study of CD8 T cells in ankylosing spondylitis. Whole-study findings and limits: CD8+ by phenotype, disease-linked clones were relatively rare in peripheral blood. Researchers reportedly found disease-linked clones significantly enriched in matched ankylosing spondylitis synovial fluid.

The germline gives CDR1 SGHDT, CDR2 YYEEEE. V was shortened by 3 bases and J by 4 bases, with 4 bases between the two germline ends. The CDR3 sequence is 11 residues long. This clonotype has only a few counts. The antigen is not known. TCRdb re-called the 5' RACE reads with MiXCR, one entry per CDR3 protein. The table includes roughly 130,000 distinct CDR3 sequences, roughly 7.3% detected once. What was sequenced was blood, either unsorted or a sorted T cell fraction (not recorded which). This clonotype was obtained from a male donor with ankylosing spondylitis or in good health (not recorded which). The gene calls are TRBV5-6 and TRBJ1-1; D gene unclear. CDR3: CASSSPTEAFF. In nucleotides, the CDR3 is TGTGCCAGCAGCTCACCCACTGAAGCTTTCTTT. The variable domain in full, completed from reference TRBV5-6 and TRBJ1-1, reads DAGVTQSPTHLIKTRGQQVTLRCSPKSGHDTVSWYQQALGQGPQFIFQYYEEEERQRGNFPDRFSGHQFPNYSSELNVNALLLGDSALYLCASSSPTEAFFGQGTRLTVV.